These 25 T cell receptor beta chains share one sample of origin, sequenced in a study of OX40 agonist ivuxolimab in advanced cancers. Library preparation employed the immunoSEQ multiplex PCR assay. Held by TCRdb, this immuneACCESS table contains in-frame sequences only and omits some clones. Under half of the omission traces to an unresolved V gene where checked; the cause of the rest is unknown. Recorded for this sample are approximately 58,000 clones; 82% of them occurred a single time. Almost 1.5% of the sample belongs to the ten largest clones. The sequencing here drew on CD4+ or CD8+ T cells sorted from blood, taken in a trial of the OX40 agonist ivuxolimab. These receptors were taken from an adult with an advanced solid tumor such as melanoma, head and neck, liver or kidney cancer.

The chain employs TRBV7-3 and TRBJ2-1; D remains unclear. This CDR3 spans 13 amino acids. Per the germline V gene, CDR1 is SGHTA and CDR2 is FQGTGA. Trimming stripped 3 bases from V and 6 bases from J, with 9 bases between. CDR3 residues: CASSFLKFNEQFF. The CDR3 nucleotides are TGTGCCAGCAGCTTTTTAAAGTTCAATGAGCAGTTCTTC.

This chain links TRBV13 with TRBJ1-3, with TRBD1 identical over 9 bases. The CDR3 runs 16 residues. Germline CDR1 reads PRHDT; CDR2 reads FYEKMQ (reference sequence). J gave up 3 bases and V 6 bases, and 9 bases lay outside the gene matches. As DNA, the CDR3 is TGTGCCAGCAGTTACAACAGGGGGCAGGGTGGAAACACCATATATTTT. Protein sequence: CASSYNRGQGGNTIYF.

The genes are TRBV5-5 and TRBJ2-4; D uncertain. Looked up from germline, CDR1 is SGHKS and CDR2 is YYEKEE (reference sequence). V was shortened by 3 bases and J by 0 bases, with 7 bases between the two germline ends. The CDR3 consists of 14 residues. This chain's CDR3 is CASSSVLAKNIQYF. The CDR3 region has the DNA TGTGCCAGCAGCTCAGTGTTAGCCAAAAACATTCAGTACTTC.

The rearrangement joins TRBV7-2 to TRBJ2-3; 9 bases align to TRBD2. The CDR3 runs 15 residues. Germline trimming cut 0 bases from V and 7 bases from J; bases unmatched to any gene: 5. From germline, CDR1 is SGHTA and CDR2 FQGNSA. In DNA form, the CDR3 reads TGTGCCAGCAGCTTAGCGCAGCGGGGGGAGAATACGCAGTATTTT. Translation: CASSLAQRGENTQYF.

The chain carries TRBV6-1 and TRBJ2-1, with D maybe TRBD1 (6 bases). Germline V gene data show CDR1 as MNHNS and CDR2 as SASEGT. The CDR3 loop spans 16 amino acids. Trimming left V 1 base short and J 4 bases short, with 14 bases between. This CDR3 reads CASSEEGQNPYNEQFF. The CDR3 region has the DNA TGTGCCAGCAGTGAAGAAGGACAGAACCCTTACAATGAGCAGTTCTTC.

The rearrangement links TRBV20-1 to TRBJ1-1, with D hard to call. V lost 6 bases and J 7 bases, leaving 9 bases between the germline ends. The CDR3 has 10 residues. Germline assignment: CDR1 DFQATT and CDR2 SNEGSKA (reference sequence). CDR3 coding DNA: TGCAGTGCGGTGGCAGTTGAAGCTTTCTTT. Amino acids: CSAVAVEAFF.

The V gene is TRBV5-4, the J gene TRBJ2-7; 15 bases are shared with TRBD2. V was pared by 2 bases and J by 7 bases, with 7 bases of the junction left unmatched. Germline V CDR1 and CDR2: SGHNT, YYREEE (reference sequence). The CDR3 consists of 16 residues. The CDR3 protein is CASSLGLAGGLGEQYF. The CDR3 coding sequence is TGTGCCAGCAGCTTAGGACTAGCGGGAGGGCTCGGTGAGCAGTACTTC.

The V and J genes are TRBV9 and TRBJ1-1; D may be TRBD1 (6 bases). The V end was cut by 3 bases, the J end by 1 base, with 13 bases between. CDR1 and CDR2 (germline): SGDLS, YYNGEE. The CDR3 is 15 residues long. The CDR3 here is CASSDLQGWNTEAFF. The CDR3 DNA follows: TGTGCCAGCAGCGACTTACAGGGTTGGAACACTGAAGCTTTCTTT.

This chain links TRBV11-3 with TRBJ1-1, with 7 bases identical to TRBD1. The CDR3 has 14 residues. The germline CDR1 and CDR2 sequences are SGHNT and YENEEA. Losses at the gene ends were 5 bases for V and 5 bases for J; bases not matched to a gene: 8. The CDR3 region is CASSETGTVTEAFF. The CDR3, as DNA: TGTGCCAGCAGCGAAACCGGGACAGTTACTGAAGCTTTCTTT.

This clone was seen only once. The chain is built from TRBV6-6 and TRBJ1-4; D gene ambiguous. The germline V gene has CDR1 MNHNY and CDR2 SVGAGI (reference sequence). The CDR3 is 14 amino acids. V lost 2 bases and J lost 0, with 4 bases in between. The CDR3 coding sequence is TGTGCCAGCAGTTACGGTGCAACTAATGAAAAACTGTTTTTT. Its translation: CASSYGATNEKLFF.

In its sample, this clone was seen once. The J gene is TRBJ1-5, the V gene TRBV2, with unresolved D. CDR3 length: 15 amino acids. Trimming left V 6 bases short and J 0 bases short, with 12 bases between. Germline V gene sequence: CDR1 SNHLY, CDR2 FYNNEI. The CDR3 protein is CASRRRGTSNQPQHF. As DNA, the CDR3 is TGTGCCAGCAGAAGACGAGGAACTAGCAATCAGCCCCAGCATTTT.

The chain couples TRBV4-3 to TRBJ2-3; 12 bases match TRBD2. Germline V gene sequence: CDR1 LGHNA, CDR2 YSLEER. CDR3 size: 16 residues. Trimming cost V 5 bases and J 5 bases; bases outside gene matches: 8. DNA for the CDR3: TGCGCCAGCAGCGGTCTAGCGGGGGGGCATGGAGATACGCAGTATTTT. Its translation: CASSGLAGGHGDTQYF.

The chain couples TRBV29-1 to TRBJ2-7; D unresolved. The V end lost 7 bases, the J end lost 5 bases, and 12 bases lay between the germline ends. This CDR3 contains 11 residues. CDR1 SQVTM and CDR2 ANQGSEA come from the germline V gene. The CDR3 sequence is CSALDVNEQYF. Written as DNA, the CDR3 is TGCAGCGCCCTTGACGTGAACGAGCAGTACTTC.

V usage is TRBV30 and J usage is TRBJ1-2; D is unresolved. Germline CDR1 and CDR2: GTSNPN and SVGIG (reference sequence). This CDR3 region has 14 residues. The ends were cut back, 3 bases at V and 0 bases at J, with 11 bases in the middle. CDR3 coding DNA: TGTGCCTGGAGGCCCCATCCCGCTAACTATGGCTACACCTTC. It yields the protein CAWRPHPANYGYTF. Looking up the rest from reference TRBV30 and TRBJ1-2 gives the full variable domain: SQTIHQWPATLVQPVGSPLSLECTVEGTSNPNLYWYRQAAGRGLQLLFYSVGIGQISSEVPQNLSASRPQDRQFILSSKKLLLSDSGFYLCAWRPHPANYGYTFGSGTRLTVV.

This clone was seen only once. The V gene is TRBV6-5, the J gene TRBJ1-2; 8 bases align to TRBD1. The CDR3 spans 15 residues. Losses at the gene ends were 6 bases for V and 4 bases for J; bases not matched to a gene: 10. Germline CDR1 is MNHEY and CDR2 is SVGAGI. CDR3 amino acids: CASRLQGVGIYGYTF. CDR3 DNA: TGTGCCAGCAGGCTACAGGGGGTCGGAATCTATGGCTACACCTTC.

The CDR3, as DNA: TGTGCCAGCAGTGTGGACCTGCGGAGCGGCGAGCAGTACTTC. As protein: CASSVDLRSGEQYF. The chain recombines TRBV2 with TRBJ2-7, with D possibly TRBD2 on 5 matching bases. CDR1 and CDR2 from the germline V gene are SNHLY and FYNNEI. The CDR3 has 14 residues. Trimming removed 4 bases at V and 6 bases at J, with 16 bases between.

V usage is TRBV7-2 and J usage is TRBJ2-1, with TRBD2 identical over 8 bases. CDR3 length: 13 residues. V lost 8 bases to trimming and J lost 9 bases; unmatched junction nucleotides: 9. The germline CDR1 and CDR2 sequences are SGHTA and FQGNSA. The CDR3 nucleotides are TGTGCCAGCGGGCTTAGCGGGGTGGGTGAGCAGTTCTTC. This encodes CASGLSGVGEQFF.

The CDR3 region has the DNA TGCAGTGCTCGATTGAATCTGGAGGCTTTCTTT. Protein: CSARLNLEAFF. This chain connects TRBV20-1 to TRBJ1-1; no firm D call. This CDR3 has 11 residues. V was trimmed by 5 bases and J by 11 bases, leaving 15 bases between them. Germline-derived CDR1 and CDR2 are DFQATT and SNEGSKA (reference sequence).

The V gene is TRBV6-1, the J gene TRBJ2-7; possibly TRBD1 for D (5 bases). Germline-derived CDR1 and CDR2 are MNHNS and SASEGT. There are 15 residues in the CDR3. Trimming removed 6 bases at V and 1 base at J, with 16 bases between. The DNA for the CDR3 is TGTGCCAGCAGCGAAAGTTACTCAGGGTCCTACGAGCAGTACTTC. This encodes CASSESYSGSYEQYF.

The chain uses TRBV7-9 and TRBJ1-4; 10 nucleotides align to TRBD1. The CDR3 length is 16 residues. The V and J ends lost 8 bases and 8 bases, in that order; junction bases with no gene match: 14. Per germline, CDR1 SEHNR and CDR2 FQNEAQ (reference sequence). The CDR3 is CASGPRTGQGPEKLFF. The CDR3 region has the DNA TGTGCCAGCGGCCCAAGGACGGGACAGGGGCCCGAAAAACTGTTTTTT.

The V and J genes are TRBV27 and TRBJ1-1; D is undetermined. V was pared by 6 bases and J by 3 bases, with 14 bases between. The CDR3 spans 14 residues. Germline CDR1 and CDR2: MNHEY and SMNVEV (reference sequence). CDR3: CASRPVRGDTEAFF. Here the CDR3 DNA reads TGTGCCAGCAGGCCGGTCCGCGGGGACACTGAAGCTTTCTTT.

The chain employs TRBV18 and TRBJ2-7; D assignment may be TRBD1 or TRBD2 (5 bases each). Germline V gives CDR1 KGHSH, CDR2 LQKENI. V lost 3 bases and J lost 0, with 12 bases in between. The CDR3 has 15 amino acids. The CDR3 region is CASSPREGASYEQYF. CDR3 sequence (DNA): TGTGCCAGCTCACCGAGGGAAGGGGCCTCCTACGAGCAGTACTTC.

The V and J genes are TRBV9 and TRBJ1-2, with a weak D call TRBD1 (5 bases). Trimming stripped 1 base from V and 4 bases from J, with 11 bases between. Germline V gene lookup returns CDR1 SGDLS and CDR2 YYNGEE. The CDR3 runs 14 residues. The CDR3 spells CASSVSGQGYGYTF. The CDR3 region has the DNA TGTGCCAGCAGCGTAAGTGGGCAGGGCTATGGCTACACCTTC. The full variable domain, completed using reference TRBV9 and TRBJ1-2, is DSGVTQTPKHLITATGQRVTLRCSPRSGDLSVYWYQQSLDQGLQFLIQYYNGEERAKGNILERFSAQQFPDLHSELNLSSLELGDSALYFCASSVSGQGYGYTFGSGTRLTVV.

The V call is TRBV9, the J call TRBJ2-7, with D possibly matching TRBD2 (5 bases). CDR1 is SGDLS and CDR2 is YYNGEE in the germline V gene. This CDR3 is built from 15 residues. The V end lost 0 bases, the J end lost 2 bases, and 12 bases lay between the germline ends. CDR3 in amino acids: CASSVGWGVTYEQYF. Written as DNA, the CDR3 is TGTGCCAGCAGCGTAGGCTGGGGAGTGACCTACGAGCAGTACTTC.

This clone occurred once. The chain carries TRBV7-9 and TRBJ2-5, with D possibly matching TRBD1 (6 bases). Trimming stripped 8 bases from V and 1 base from J, with 11 bases between. There are 13 residues in the CDR3. The V gene's germline CDR1 is SEHNR and CDR2 FQNEAQ (reference sequence). The CDR3 bases are TGTGCCAGCGCCACAGGGCTCCAAGAGACCCAGTACTTC. Translation gives CASATGLQETQYF.